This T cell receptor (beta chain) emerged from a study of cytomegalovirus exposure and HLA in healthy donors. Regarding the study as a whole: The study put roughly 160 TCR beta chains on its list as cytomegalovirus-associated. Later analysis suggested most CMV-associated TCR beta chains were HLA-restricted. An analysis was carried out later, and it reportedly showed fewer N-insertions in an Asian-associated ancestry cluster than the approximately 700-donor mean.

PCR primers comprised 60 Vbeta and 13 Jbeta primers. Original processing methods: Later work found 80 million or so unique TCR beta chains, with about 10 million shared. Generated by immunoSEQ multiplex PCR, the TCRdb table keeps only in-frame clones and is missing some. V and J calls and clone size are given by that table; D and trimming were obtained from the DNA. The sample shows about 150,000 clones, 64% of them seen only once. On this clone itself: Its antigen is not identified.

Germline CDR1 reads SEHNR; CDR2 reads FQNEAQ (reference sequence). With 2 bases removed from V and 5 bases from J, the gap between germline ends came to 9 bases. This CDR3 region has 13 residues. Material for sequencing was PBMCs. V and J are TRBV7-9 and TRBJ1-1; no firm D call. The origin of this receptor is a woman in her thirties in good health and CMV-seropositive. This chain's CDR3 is CASSLLEGTEAFF. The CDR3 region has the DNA TGTGCCAGCAGCTTATTGGAGGGAACTGAAGCTTTCTTT. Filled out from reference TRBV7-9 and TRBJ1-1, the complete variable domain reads DTGVSQNPRHKITKRGQNVTFRCDPISEHNRLYWYRQTLGQGPEFLTYFQNEAQLEKSRLLSDRFSAERPKGSFSTLEIQRTEQGDSAMYLCASSLLEGTEAFFGQGTRLTVV.